This TCR beta chain was identified during a study of T-cell memory formation after mild COVID-19. Constant-segment-primed 5'RACE gave TCR alpha and TCR beta cDNA libraries with sample barcodes and UMIs. In TCRdb, the 5' RACE reads were re-called with MiXCR into one record per CDR3 protein. The profile shows about 170,000 distinct CDR3 sequences, approximately 12% of them singletons. General study points: Among CD4+ contracting clones, most were CM and EM, and CD8+ ones EMRA. Memory from before infection featured some responding clones, which suggests cross-reactive memory joined.

This CDR3 contains 16 residues. The trim removed 5 bases at V and 4 bases at J, leaving 9 bases unmatched. Looked up from germline, CDR1 is MNHEY and CDR2 is SVGAGI. This clonotype was seen more than once but under ten times. Its target is unknown. The sequencing input was PBMCs or a T cell subset sorted from them (not recorded which). The receptor comes from a man younger than 35 who had mild COVID-19 (a few samples of this study predate the infection). Cell type and time point are not known. V and J are TRBV6-5 and TRBJ2-2, with 8 bases identical to TRBD1. The CDR3 loop is CASSTPGGAITGELFF. CDR3 nucleotide sequence: TGTGCCAGCAGTACACCAGGGGGCGCGATCACCGGGGAGCTGTTTTTT.